This T cell receptor beta chain was recovered during a study of blood T cells in healthy people across ages. The use of a sample-barcoded 5' primer and a J-beta primer mix characterized a second PCR of about 7 to 12 cycles. TCRdb reprocessed the 5' RACE reads via MiXCR and lists one record per CDR3 protein. Of 1,500,000 or so distinct CDR3 sequences detected, roughly 59% appear once; the ten largest clones hold under 8.5%. The CDR3 spans 14 residues. Germline V gene sequence: CDR1 SGHRS, CDR2 YFSETQ. V lost 0 bases to trimming and J lost 6 bases; unmatched junction nucleotides: 5. The clonotype comes from a man aged 18 to 30 in good health. The chain employs TRBV5-1 and TRBJ1-1; 7 bases match TRBD1. The source material was blood. The CDR3, as DNA: TGCGCCAGCAGCTTGGATTTGGGACAGCCTGAAGCTTTCTTT. Its protein is CASSLDLGQPEAFF.